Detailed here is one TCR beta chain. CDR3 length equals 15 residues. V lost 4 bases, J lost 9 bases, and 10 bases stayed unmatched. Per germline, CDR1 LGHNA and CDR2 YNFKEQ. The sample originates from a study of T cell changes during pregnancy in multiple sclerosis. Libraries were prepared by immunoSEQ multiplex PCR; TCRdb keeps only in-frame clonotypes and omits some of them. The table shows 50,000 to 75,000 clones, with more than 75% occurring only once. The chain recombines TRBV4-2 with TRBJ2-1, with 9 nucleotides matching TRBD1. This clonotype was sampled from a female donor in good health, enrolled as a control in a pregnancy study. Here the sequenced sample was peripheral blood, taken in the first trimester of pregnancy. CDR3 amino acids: CASSPSTGGRSEQFF. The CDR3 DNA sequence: TGTGCCAGCAGCCCCTCGACAGGGGGTCGGAGTGAGCAGTTCTTC.